A single sample is the source of the 7 T cell receptor beta chains below, sequenced in a study of T cell clones after liver transplantation. The protocol was immunoSEQ multiplex PCR, while the TCRdb copy is restricted to in-frame clones and leaves out a portion. Of around 71,000 clones in the sample, approximately 80% are singletons; the top ten hold approximately 0.73%. The sample consisted of CD4+ T cells from blood, taken 12 months after liver transplant. The receptors stem from a human patient who received a liver transplant. A share of the T cells may be of graft donor origin.

The J gene is TRBJ2-7, the V gene TRBV6-5; 7 nucleotides agree with TRBD2. CDR1 is MNHEY and CDR2 is SVGAGI in the germline V gene. The CDR3 is 15 amino acids. J was trimmed by 2 bases and V by 5 bases; bases with no gene match: 9. The CDR3 loop reads CASSPWGGAPYEQYF. The CDR3 DNA follows: TGTGCCAGCAGTCCCTGGGGAGGGGCCCCCTACGAGCAGTACTTC.

This clone was seen a single time. The chain links TRBV7-2 to TRBJ2-1; 7 nucleotides agree with TRBD1. CDR1 is SGHTA, CDR2 FQGNSA, per germline. V was pared by 3 bases and J by 2 bases, with 4 bases of the junction left unmatched. The CDR3 loop spans 15 amino acids. CDR3 in DNA: TGTGCCAGCAGCTTGGCCGGGACAGCCTACAATGAGCAGTTCTTC. Translation gives CASSLAGTAYNEQFF.

This clone was recorded a few times. This CDR3 is also generated by other DNA sequences in the sample. The V and J genes are TRBV27 and TRBJ1-2, with D unclear. This CDR3 comprises 12 residues. CDR1 MNHEY and CDR2 SMNVEV come from the germline V gene (reference sequence). The germline V and J ends were trimmed by 7 bases and 3 bases, with 9 bases remaining between them. The CDR3 region has the DNA TGTGCCAGCAAGGACCGGGACTATGGCTACACCTTC. Its protein product is CASKDRDYGYTF.

The gene calls are TRBV2 and TRBJ2-3; D uncertain. Germline V gives CDR1 SNHLY, CDR2 FYNNEI. The CDR3 extends over 12 amino acids. Trimming left V 2 bases short and J 4 bases short, with 4 bases between. The CDR3 DNA follows: TGTGCCAGCAGTGAAAGATCAGATACGCAGTATTTT. This translates into CASSERSDTQYF. Using reference TRBV2 and TRBJ2-3 for the parts outside the CDR3, the full variable domain is EPEVTQTPSHQVTQMGQEVILRCVPISNHLYFYWYRQILGQKVEFLVSFYNNEISEKSEIFDDQFSVERPDGSNFTLKIRSTKLEDSAMYFCASSERSDTQYFGPGTRLTVL.

The CDR3 sequence: CASTIGSSNTEAFF. The CDR3 DNA sequence: TGTGCCAGTACCATTGGATCCTCGAACACTGAAGCTTTCTTT. The rearrangement joins TRBV19 to TRBJ1-1; D not resolved. CDR1 and CDR2 (germline): LNHDA, SQIVND (reference sequence). This CDR3 comprises 14 residues. The V and J ends lost 7 bases and 1 base respectively, with 13 bases between them.

The V gene is TRBV2, the J gene TRBJ2-3; D ambiguous. This CDR3 has 12 residues. Germline CDR1 is SNHLY and CDR2 is FYNNEI. V lost 10 bases and J 11 bases, leaving 19 bases between the germline ends. Here the CDR3 reads CAIASTGMKQYF. As DNA, the CDR3 is TGTGCCATCGCGTCGACTGGAATGAAGCAGTATTTT.

This chain uses TRBV5-4 with TRBJ1-1, with 9 bases fitting TRBD1. Germline lookup yields CDR1 SGHNT and CDR2 YYREEE (reference sequence). Unmatched junction bases numbered 5, after V lost 3 bases and J lost 2 bases. The CDR3 has 15 amino acids. The CDR3 protein is CASSWPGQGNTEAFF. CDR3 DNA sequence: TGTGCCAGCAGCTGGCCGGGACAGGGTAACACTGAAGCTTTCTTT.